A selection of T cell receptor beta chains follows, all from one sample in a study of shared clonotypes between healthy human individuals. TCRdb keeps only in-frame clones here, not all; method: immunoSEQ multiplex PCR. This repertoire shows 1.5 million to 2.5 million clones, about 95% found once; its top ten account for more than 0.9%. Sequences were obtained from naive CD8+ T cells sorted from blood. Receptors originate from a man younger than 35 in good health. CDR3s include the opening cysteine and the closing phenylalanine or tryptophan. The D gene is left open where the match is weak. Where a row states a size, it is once, few, many or the class of an expanded clone; other rows omit it.

D gene	clone size	CDR3 length	V gene	J gene	CDR3 protein	CDR3 DNA
-	-	15	TRBV7-8	TRBJ2-1	CASSLGGGSYNEQFF	TGTGCCAGCAGCTTAGGTGGAGGCTCCTACAATGAGCAGTTCTTC
-	-	14	TRBV29-1	TRBJ1-2	CSVDYVGTSYGYTF	TGCAGCGTTGATTACGTCGGGACTTCTTATGGCTACACCTTC
-	few	15	TRBV5-1	TRBJ1-2	CASSLGVAANYGYTF	TGCGCCAGCAGCTTGGGTGTGGCTGCTAACTATGGCTACACCTTC
-	once	13	TRBV7-9	TRBJ2-5	CASSLGLEETQYF	TGTGCCAGCAGCTTAGGCCTAGAAGAGACCCAGTACTTC
TRBD1	-	13	TRBV2	TRBJ2-5	CASSQGTEETQYF	TGTGCCAGCAGCCAAGGGACAGAAGAGACCCAGTACTTC
TRBD2	-	15	TRBV9	TRBJ2-7	CASSPSAGVGYEQYF	TGTGCCAGCAGCCCTAGTGCGGGAGTAGGCTACGAGCAGTACTTC
-	-	16	TRBV27	TRBJ2-7	CASSFLLGQVRGEQYF	TGTGCCAGCAGTTTTTTATTGGGGCAGGTTCGGGGCGAGCAGTACTTC
-	-	15	TRBV5-5	TRBJ2-7	CASSFMAGSTYEQYF	TGTGCCAGCAGCTTTATGGCAGGGTCGACCTACGAGCAGTACTTC
-	-	13	TRBV7-8	TRBJ2-7	CASSLDLTYEQYF	TGTGCCAGCAGCCTCGACTTAACCTACGAGCAGTACTTC
-	once	14	TRBV29-1	TRBJ2-1	CSVVGLDYYNEQFF	TGCAGCGTTGTAGGGCTAGACTACTACAATGAGCAGTTCTTC
-	-	14	TRBV7-2	TRBJ1-2	CASSLFLSDYGYTF	TGTGCCAGCAGTCTTTTCCTCTCCGACTATGGCTACACCTTC
-	-	16	TRBV4-1	TRBJ1-1	CASSQDLRPLNTEAFF	TGCGCCAGCAGCCAAGATCTACGGCCTCTCAACACTGAAGCTTTCTTT
TRBD1	-	16	TRBV4-3	TRBJ1-1	CASSQTPGQGGIEAFF	TGCGCCAGCAGCCAGACCCCGGGACAGGGAGGGATTGAAGCTTTCTTT
TRBD1	-	17	TRBV9	TRBJ1-2	CASSVAIEDRGGEGYTF	TGTGCCAGCAGCGTAGCCATTGAGGACAGGGGAGGAGAAGGCTACACCTTC
-	-	16	TRBV5-6	TRBJ2-2	CASNPGYHPNTGELFF	TGTGCCAGCAACCCCGGCTACCACCCTAACACCGGGGAGCTGTTTTTT
TRBD1	-	15	TRBV7-9	TRBJ2-7	CASSLAWTGGNEQYF	TGTGCCAGCAGCTTAGCCTGGACAGGGGGCAACGAGCAGTACTTC
-	-	16	TRBV30	TRBJ2-5	CAWSVRPGPRQETQYF	TGTGCCTGGAGTGTCCGACCGGGACCCCGGCAAGAGACCCAGTACTTC
TRBD2	-	14	TRBV9	TRBJ2-3	CASSASGGKDTQYF	TGTGCCAGCAGCGCTAGCGGGGGGAAAGATACGCAGTATTTT
-	-	14	TRBV30	TRBJ1-1	CAWWRGPGGTEAFF	TGTGCCTGGTGGAGGGGTCCCGGGGGGACTGAAGCTTTCTTT
-	-	15	TRBV4-1	TRBJ1-6	CASSQDRGWNSPLHF	TGCGCCAGCAGCCAAGATCGAGGGTGGAATTCACCCCTCCACTTT
-	-	14	TRBV28	TRBJ1-6	CASSFGGPNSPLHF	TGTGCCAGCAGTTTCGGAGGTCCTAATTCACCCCTCCACTTT
-	-	15	TRBV14	TRBJ2-7	CASSQDPRGNYEQYF	TGTGCCAGCAGCCAAGATCCTAGAGGGAACTACGAGCAGTACTTC
TRBD1	-	14	TRBV28	TRBJ1-2	CASSSTGTGVGYTF	TGTGCCAGCAGTTCAACCGGGACAGGGGTTGGCTACACCTTC
-	-	14	TRBV5-6	TRBJ2-7	CASSWGTSTYEQYF	TGTGCCAGCAGCTGGGGGACATCGACCTACGAGCAGTACTTC
-	-	14	TRBV27	TRBJ2-5	CASSLIGGGETQYF	TGTGCCAGCAGTTTAATCGGGGGCGGCGAGACCCAGTACTTC
-	-	13	TRBV11-2	TRBJ2-5	CASSLEYQETQYF	TGTGCCAGCAGCTTAGAGTATCAAGAGACCCAGTACTTC
TRBD1	-	15	TRBV11-2	TRBJ2-7	CASSLGGGDWDEQYF	TGTGCCAGCAGCTTAGGAGGGGGCGATTGGGACGAGCAGTACTTC
TRBD1	-	13	TRBV4-1	TRBJ2-7	CASSWGQGAEQYF	TGCGCCAGCAGCTGGGGACAGGGGGCCGAGCAGTACTTC
TRBD2	-	16	TRBV10-2	TRBJ2-7	CASSEGASGRVKEQYF	TGCGCCAGCAGTGAAGGTGCTAGCGGGAGGGTAAAAGAGCAGTACTTC
-	-	13	TRBV5-6	TRBJ2-3	CASTPEGTDTQYF	TGTGCCAGCACCCCTGAGGGTACAGATACGCAGTATTTT
-	-	16	TRBV11-3	TRBJ2-1	CASSSGARSSYNEQFF	TGTGCCAGCAGCTCGGGGGCCCGGAGCTCCTACAATGAGCAGTTCTTC
-	-	14	TRBV7-9	TRBJ2-5	CASSLGLGGETQYF	TGTGCCAGCAGCTTAGGGCTAGGCGGGGAGACCCAGTACTTC
-	-	14	TRBV6-1	TRBJ2-5	CASSEARGGETQYF	TGTGCCAGCAGTGAAGCACGGGGTGGAGAGACCCAGTACTTC
TRBD2	-	20	TRBV19	TRBJ2-7	CASSIGSSGTSGRLPYEQYF	TGTGCCAGTAGTATAGGGTCTTCCGGGACTAGCGGCCGTCTTCCCTACGAGCAGTACTTC
-	-	15	TRBV7-9	TRBJ2-1	CASSPLGVSNNEQFF	TGTGCCAGCAGCCCCCTCGGAGTTTCGAACAATGAGCAGTTCTTC
-	-	14	TRBV5-6	TRBJ2-7	CASSPGPLLDEQYF	TGTGCCAGCAGCCCTGGGCCCCTTTTGGACGAGCAGTACTTC
-	-	15	TRBV4-3	TRBJ2-7	CASSQEDSVSYEQYF	TGCGCCAGCAGCCAAGAAGATAGCGTCTCCTACGAGCAGTACTTC
TRBD1	-	16	TRBV10-2	TRBJ1-2	CASSEALGQVVYGYTF	TGCGCCAGCAGTGAGGCCCTCGGACAGGTAGTCTATGGCTACACCTTC
-	few	13	TRBV28	TRBJ1-1	CASSFTEYTEAFF	TGTGCCAGCAGTTTTACAGAGTACACTGAAGCTTTCTTT
-	once	17	TRBV4-2	TRBJ2-7	CASSQEENLLATYEQYF	TGTGCCAGCAGCCAAGAAGAGAACCTCTTAGCTACCTACGAGCAGTACTTC
TRBD2	once	20	TRBV4-3	TRBJ2-1	CASSQRRVELAGGPGNEQFF	TGCGCCAGCAGCCAAAGAAGGGTAGAGCTAGCGGGAGGGCCTGGGAATGAGCAGTTCTTC
-	-	11	TRBV6-1	TRBJ2-1	CASSESIEQFF	TGTGCCAGCAGTGAATCAATTGAGCAGTTCTTC
-	-	15	TRBV7-8	TRBJ1-2	CASSLARDKIDGYTF	TGTGCCAGCAGCTTAGCCCGCGACAAGATCGATGGCTACACCTTC
-	-	14	TRBV10-1	TRBJ2-3	CASSDNIGTDTQYF	TGCGCCAGCAGTGATAACATTGGCACAGATACGCAGTATTTT
-	-	16	TRBV30	TRBJ1-2	CAWSVVGGAPEYGYTF	TGTGCCTGGAGTGTGGTTGGGGGGGCGCCTGAATATGGCTACACCTTC
-	once	14	TRBV29-1	TRBJ2-2	CSVEDQGNTGELFF	TGCAGCGTTGAAGATCAGGGGAACACCGGGGAGCTGTTTTTT
TRBD2	-	15	TRBV6-1	TRBJ2-3	CASSEEAGSTDTQYF	TGTGCCAGCAGTGAAGAAGCGGGGAGCACAGATACGCAGTATTTT
TRBD1	-	18	TRBV5-6	TRBJ2-7	CASSWGIQGAEQAWEQYF	TGTGCCAGCAGCTGGGGCATTCAGGGGGCAGAGCAGGCGTGGGAGCAGTACTTC
TRBD1	-	15	TRBV6-6	TRBJ2-7	CASGPGQVWWDEQYF	TGTGCCAGCGGGCCCGGACAGGTATGGTGGGACGAGCAGTACTTC
-	-	15	TRBV9	TRBJ2-7	CASSLRQGPSYEQYF	TGTGCCAGCAGCCTAAGGCAGGGGCCTTCCTACGAGCAGTACTTC
-	-	13	TRBV2	TRBJ1-1	CASNPAMGTEAFF	TGTGCCAGCAACCCAGCGATGGGCACTGAAGCTTTCTTT
TRBD2	-	15	TRBV7-2	TRBJ2-7	CASSSDGSGSYEQYF	TGTGCCAGCAGTTCAGATGGTAGCGGGAGCTACGAGCAGTACTTC
-	-	18	TRBV5-6	TRBJ2-5	CASSLASASVRTQETQYF	TGTGCCAGCAGCTTGGCCTCAGCTAGCGTGCGAACCCAAGAGACCCAGTACTTC
TRBD2	-	15	TRBV6-5	TRBJ2-7	CASSYRPGGNYEQYF	TGTGCCAGCAGTTACCGCCCGGGGGGTAACTACGAGCAGTACTTC
TRBD2	once	18	TRBV2	TRBJ2-7	CASSELSAIAGGSYEQYF	TGTGCCAGCAGTGAACTATCAGCTATAGCGGGAGGTTCCTACGAGCAGTACTTC
-	-	18	TRBV27	TRBJ1-1	CASSFLLKGYPLNTEAFF	TGTGCCAGCAGTTTTCTACTCAAAGGCTACCCTCTGAACACTGAAGCTTTCTTT
TRBD1	once	15	TRBV27	TRBJ2-4	CASSIGQGGKNIQYF	TGTGCCAGCAGTATAGGACAGGGGGGCAAAAACATTCAGTACTTC
TRBD2	-	16	TRBV7-9	TRBJ2-1	CASSSTSASSYNEQFF	TGTGCCAGCAGCTCTACTAGCGCGAGCTCCTACAATGAGCAGTTCTTC